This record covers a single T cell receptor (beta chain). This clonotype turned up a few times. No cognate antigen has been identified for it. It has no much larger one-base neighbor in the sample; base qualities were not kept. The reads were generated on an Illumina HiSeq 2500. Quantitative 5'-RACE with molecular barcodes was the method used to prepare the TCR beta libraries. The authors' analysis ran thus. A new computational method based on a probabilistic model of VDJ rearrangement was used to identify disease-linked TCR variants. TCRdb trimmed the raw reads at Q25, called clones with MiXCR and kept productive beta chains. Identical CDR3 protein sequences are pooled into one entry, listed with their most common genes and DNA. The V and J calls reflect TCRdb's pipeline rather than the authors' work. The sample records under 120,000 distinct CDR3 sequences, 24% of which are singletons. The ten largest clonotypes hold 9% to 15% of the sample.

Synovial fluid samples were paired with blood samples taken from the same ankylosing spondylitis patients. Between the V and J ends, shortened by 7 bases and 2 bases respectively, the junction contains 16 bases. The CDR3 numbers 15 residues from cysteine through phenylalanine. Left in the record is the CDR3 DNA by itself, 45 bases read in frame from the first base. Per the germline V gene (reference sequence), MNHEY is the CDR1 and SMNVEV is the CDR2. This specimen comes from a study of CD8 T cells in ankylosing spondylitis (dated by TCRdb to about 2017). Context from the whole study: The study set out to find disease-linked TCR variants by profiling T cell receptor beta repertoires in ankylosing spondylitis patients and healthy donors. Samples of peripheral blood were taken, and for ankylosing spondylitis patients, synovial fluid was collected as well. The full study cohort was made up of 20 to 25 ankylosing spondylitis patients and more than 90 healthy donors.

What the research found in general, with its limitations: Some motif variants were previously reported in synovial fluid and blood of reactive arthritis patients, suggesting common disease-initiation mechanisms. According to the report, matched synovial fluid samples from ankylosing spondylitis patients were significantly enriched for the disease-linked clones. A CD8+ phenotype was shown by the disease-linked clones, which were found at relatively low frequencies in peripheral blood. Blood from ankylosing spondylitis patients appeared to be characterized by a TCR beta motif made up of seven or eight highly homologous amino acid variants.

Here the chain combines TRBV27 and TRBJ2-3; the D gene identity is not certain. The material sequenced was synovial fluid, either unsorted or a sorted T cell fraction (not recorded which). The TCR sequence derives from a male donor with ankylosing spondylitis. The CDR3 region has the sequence CASNYFPANTDTQYF. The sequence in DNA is TGTGCCAGCAATTACTTCCCGGCCAACACAGATACGCAGTATTTT.